This T cell receptor (beta chain) was obtained from a study of tumor-infiltrating lymphocytes in primary liver carcinoma. Production of TCR beta cDNA used about 500 ng total RNA together with a constant-region primer. Nested multiplex PCR, run for three rounds with slightly modified ARM-PCR, yielded TCR beta libraries. Both of the initial two PCR rounds ran for about 11 cycles and employed TRBV1-TRBV30 forward primers alongside a C-beta reverse primer. TCRdb re-analysed the multiplex PCR reads in MiXCR, keeping a single row per CDR3 protein. The sample lists about 120,000 distinct CDR3 sequences, 50% to 70% seen once, with around 9% in the top ten. It was from around 18-30 mg of unsorted bulk tissue that RNA and DNA were co-extracted. Trimming shortened V by 5 bases and J by 0 bases, and 16 bases separated the two germline ends. The germline V gene encodes CDR1 MNHNS and CDR2 SASEGT. The CDR3 is made up of 17 amino acids.

The specimen sequenced was liver tumor tissue from sampling region 1. Subset of the sample: tumor region T1, superior pole. The sequence was obtained from a woman in her sixties or seventies with primary liver carcinoma and hepatitis B virus infection. This chain connects TRBV6-1 to TRBJ2-2; D call uncertain. The CDR3 DNA sequence: TGTGCCAGCAGTAAGTTGATTCGTATAACGAACACCGGGGAGCTGTTTTTT. Protein product: CASSKLIRITNTGELFF.